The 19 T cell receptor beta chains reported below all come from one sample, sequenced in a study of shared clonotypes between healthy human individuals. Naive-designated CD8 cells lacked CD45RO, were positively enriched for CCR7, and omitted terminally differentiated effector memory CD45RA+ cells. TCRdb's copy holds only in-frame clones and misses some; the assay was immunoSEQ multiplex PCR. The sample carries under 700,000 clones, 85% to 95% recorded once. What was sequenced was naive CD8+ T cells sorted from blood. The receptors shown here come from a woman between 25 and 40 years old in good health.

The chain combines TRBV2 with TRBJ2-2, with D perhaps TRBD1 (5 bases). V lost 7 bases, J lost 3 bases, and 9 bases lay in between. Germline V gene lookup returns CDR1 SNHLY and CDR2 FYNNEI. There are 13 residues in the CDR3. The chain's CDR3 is CASKDRDTGELFF. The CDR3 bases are TGTGCCAGCAAAGACAGAGACACCGGGGAGCTGTTTTTT.

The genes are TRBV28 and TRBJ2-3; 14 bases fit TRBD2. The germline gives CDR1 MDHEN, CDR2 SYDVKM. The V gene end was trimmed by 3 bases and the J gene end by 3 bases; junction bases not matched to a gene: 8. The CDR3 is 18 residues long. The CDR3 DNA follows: TGTGCCAGCAGTTTCCCTCGGACTAGCGGGAGGATTACAGATACGCAGTATTTT. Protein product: CASSFPRTSGRITDTQYF.

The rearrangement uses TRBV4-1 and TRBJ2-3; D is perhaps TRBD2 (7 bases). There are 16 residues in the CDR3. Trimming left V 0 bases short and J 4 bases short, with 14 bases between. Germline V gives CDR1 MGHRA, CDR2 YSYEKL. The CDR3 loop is CASSQETGGESDTQYF. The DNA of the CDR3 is TGCGCCAGCAGCCAAGAAACGGGGGGCGAATCAGATACGCAGTATTTT.

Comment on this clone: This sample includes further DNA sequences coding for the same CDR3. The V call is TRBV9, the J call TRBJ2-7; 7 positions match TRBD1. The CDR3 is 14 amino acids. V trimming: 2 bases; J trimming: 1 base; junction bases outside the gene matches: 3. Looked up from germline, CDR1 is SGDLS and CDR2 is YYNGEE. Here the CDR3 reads CASSVGTASYEQYF. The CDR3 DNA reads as TGTGCCAGCAGCGTCGGGACAGCTTCCTACGAGCAGTACTTC. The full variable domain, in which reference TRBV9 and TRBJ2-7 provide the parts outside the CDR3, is DSGVTQTPKHLITATGQRVTLRCSPRSGDLSVYWYQQSLDQGLQFLIQYYNGEERAKGNILERFSAQQFPDLHSELNLSSLELGDSALYFCASSVGTASYEQYFGPGTRLTVT.

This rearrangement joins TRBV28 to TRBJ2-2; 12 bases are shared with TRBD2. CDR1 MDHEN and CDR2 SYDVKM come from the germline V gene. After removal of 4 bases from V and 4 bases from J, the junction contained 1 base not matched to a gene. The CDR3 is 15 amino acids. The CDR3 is CASSWGLAGTGELFF. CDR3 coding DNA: TGTGCCAGCAGTTGGGGACTAGCGGGCACCGGGGAGCTGTTTTTT.

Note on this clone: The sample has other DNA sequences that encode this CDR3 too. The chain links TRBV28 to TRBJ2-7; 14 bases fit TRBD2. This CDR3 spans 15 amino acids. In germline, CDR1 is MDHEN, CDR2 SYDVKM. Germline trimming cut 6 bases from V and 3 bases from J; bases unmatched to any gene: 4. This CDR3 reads CASSSGTSGSYEQYF. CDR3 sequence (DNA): TGTGCCAGCAGCTCAGGGACTAGCGGGAGCTACGAGCAGTACTTC.

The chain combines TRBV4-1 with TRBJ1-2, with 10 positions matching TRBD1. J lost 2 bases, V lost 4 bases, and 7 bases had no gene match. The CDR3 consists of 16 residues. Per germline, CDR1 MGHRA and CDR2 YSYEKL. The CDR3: CASSLRGQGGNYGYTF. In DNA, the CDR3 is TGCGCCAGCAGCCTCCGTGGACAGGGGGGGAACTATGGCTACACCTTC.

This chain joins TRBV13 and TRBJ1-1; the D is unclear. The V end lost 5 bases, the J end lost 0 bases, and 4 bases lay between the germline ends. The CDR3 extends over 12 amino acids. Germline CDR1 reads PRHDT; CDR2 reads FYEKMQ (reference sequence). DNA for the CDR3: TGTGCCAGCAGCACCCTGAACACTGAAGCTTTCTTT. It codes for CASSTLNTEAFF.

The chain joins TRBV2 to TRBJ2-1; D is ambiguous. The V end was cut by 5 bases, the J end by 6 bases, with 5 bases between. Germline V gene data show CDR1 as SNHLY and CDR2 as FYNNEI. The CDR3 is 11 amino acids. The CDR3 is CASSNFNEQFF. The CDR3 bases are TGTGCCAGCAGTAATTTCAATGAGCAGTTCTTC.

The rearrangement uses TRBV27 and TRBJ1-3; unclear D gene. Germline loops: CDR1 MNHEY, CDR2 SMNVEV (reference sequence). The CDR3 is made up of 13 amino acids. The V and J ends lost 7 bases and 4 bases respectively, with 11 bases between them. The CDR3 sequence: CASMGGIGNTIYF. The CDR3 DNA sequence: TGTGCCAGCATGGGAGGTATCGGAAACACCATATATTTT.

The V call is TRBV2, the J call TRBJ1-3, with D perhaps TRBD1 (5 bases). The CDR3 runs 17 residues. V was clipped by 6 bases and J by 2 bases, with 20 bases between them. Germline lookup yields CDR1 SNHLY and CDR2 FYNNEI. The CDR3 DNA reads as TGTGCCAGCAGCTGGGACGGACCAACGATTACTGGAAACACCATATATTTT. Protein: CASSWDGPTITGNTIYF.

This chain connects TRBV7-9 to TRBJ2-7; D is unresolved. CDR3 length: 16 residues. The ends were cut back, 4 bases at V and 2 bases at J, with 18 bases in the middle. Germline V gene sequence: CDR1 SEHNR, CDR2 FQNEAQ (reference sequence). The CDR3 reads CASSSTDGPAAYEQYF. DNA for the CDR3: TGTGCCAGCAGCTCCACCGACGGGCCTGCTGCCTACGAGCAGTACTTC.

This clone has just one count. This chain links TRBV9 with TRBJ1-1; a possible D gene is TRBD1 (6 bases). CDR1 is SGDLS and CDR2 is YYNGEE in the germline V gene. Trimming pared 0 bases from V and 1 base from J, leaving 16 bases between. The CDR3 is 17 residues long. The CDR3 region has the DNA TGTGCCAGCAGCGTAGTCGACCGGGGGCCGGAGAACACTGAAGCTTTCTTT. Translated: CASSVVDRGPENTEAFF.

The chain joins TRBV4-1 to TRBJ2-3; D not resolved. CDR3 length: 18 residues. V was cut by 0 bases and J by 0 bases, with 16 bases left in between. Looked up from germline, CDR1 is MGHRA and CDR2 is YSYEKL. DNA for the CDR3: TGCGCCAGCAGCCAAGATTCGTGGTGGGCGGAAAGCACAGATACGCAGTATTTT. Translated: CASSQDSWWAESTDTQYF.

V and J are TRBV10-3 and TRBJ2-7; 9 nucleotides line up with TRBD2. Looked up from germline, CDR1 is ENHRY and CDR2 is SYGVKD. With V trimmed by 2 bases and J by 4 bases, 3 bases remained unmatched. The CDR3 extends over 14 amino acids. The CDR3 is CAISEATSGYEQYF. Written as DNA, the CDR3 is TGTGCCATCAGTGAGGCGACTAGCGGATACGAGCAGTACTTC.

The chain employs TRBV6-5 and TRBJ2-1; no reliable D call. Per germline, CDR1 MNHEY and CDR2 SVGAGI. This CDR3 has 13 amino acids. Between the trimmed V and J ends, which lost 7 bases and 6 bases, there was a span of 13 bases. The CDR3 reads CASTTGWGNEQFF. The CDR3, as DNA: TGTGCCAGCACCACCGGGTGGGGCAATGAGCAGTTCTTC.

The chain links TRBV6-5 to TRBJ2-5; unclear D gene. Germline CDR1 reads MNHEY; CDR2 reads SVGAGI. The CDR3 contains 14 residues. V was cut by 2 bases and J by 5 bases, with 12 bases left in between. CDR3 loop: CASSYLGEVETQYF. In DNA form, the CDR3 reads TGTGCCAGCAGTTACCTTGGAGAAGTGGAGACCCAGTACTTC.

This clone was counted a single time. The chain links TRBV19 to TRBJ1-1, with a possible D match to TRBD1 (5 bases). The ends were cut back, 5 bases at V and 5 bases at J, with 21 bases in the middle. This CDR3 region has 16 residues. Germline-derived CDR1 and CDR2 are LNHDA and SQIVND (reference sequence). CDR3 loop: CASSPPGALITTEAFF. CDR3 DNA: TGTGCCAGTAGTCCCCCCGGGGCCTTAATAACAACTGAAGCTTTCTTT.

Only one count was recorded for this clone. The chain's CDR3 is CASSAWTGGSEAFF. The CDR3 DNA reads as TGTGCCAGCAGCGCTTGGACGGGGGGTTCTGAAGCTTTCTTT. The rearrangement uses TRBV9 and TRBJ1-1, with a possible D match to TRBD1 (5 bases). CDR3 length equals 14 residues. Trimming pared 3 bases from V and 6 bases from J, leaving 15 bases between. Germline assignment: CDR1 SGDLS and CDR2 YYNGEE.